The T cell receptor (beta chain) described here comes from a study of regulatory T cells in long-lasting Graves disease. Arm-PCR of CDR3 regions and iRepertoire HTBI primers were the basis on which TCR beta libraries were built. In TCRdb, the multiplex PCR reads were re-called with MiXCR into one record per CDR3 protein. The top ten hold 16% of the sample, which has approximately 400,000 distinct CDR3 sequences, around 14% seen once. In this sample, this clonotype turned up many times. The time point is: newly diagnosed GD, antithyroid drugs for less than 3 months. PBMCs provided the RNA from which the TCR library was made. The CDR3 contains 15 residues. Unmatched junction bases numbered 9, after V lost 3 bases and J lost 7 bases. In germline, CDR1 is SGHRS, CDR2 YFSETQ. The same sample was also studied in work on T cells in Graves' hyperthyroidism and ophthalmopathy.

This rearrangement joins TRBV5-1 to TRBJ2-1, with 8 bases lining up with TRBD1. This sequence was found in a woman aged 25 to 39 with Graves disease. The specimen was peripheral blood mononuclear cells (PBMCs), collected at new diagnosis, from a patient treated with antithyroid drugs. CDR3 protein: CASSWTDRDRNEQFF. CDR3 nucleotides: TGCGCCAGCAGCTGGACGGACAGGGATAGGAATGAGCAGTTCTTC.